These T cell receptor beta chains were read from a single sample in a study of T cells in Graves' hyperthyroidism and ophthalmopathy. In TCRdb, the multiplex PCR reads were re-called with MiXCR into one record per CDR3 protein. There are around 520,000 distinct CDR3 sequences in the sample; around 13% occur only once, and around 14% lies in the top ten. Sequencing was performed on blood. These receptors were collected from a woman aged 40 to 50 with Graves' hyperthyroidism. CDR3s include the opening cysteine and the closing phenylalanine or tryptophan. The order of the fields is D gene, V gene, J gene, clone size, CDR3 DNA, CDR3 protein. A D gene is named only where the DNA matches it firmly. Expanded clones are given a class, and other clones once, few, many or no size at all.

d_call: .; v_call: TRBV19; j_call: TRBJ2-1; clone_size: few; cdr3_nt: TGTGCCAGTACTACAGAGGCCCTTCGGGCGCAGTTCTTC; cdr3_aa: CASTTEALRAQFF
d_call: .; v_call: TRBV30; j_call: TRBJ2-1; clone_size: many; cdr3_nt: TGTGCCTGGGGCAGGATGAGCTACAATGAGCAGTTCTTC; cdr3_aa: CAWGRMSYNEQFF
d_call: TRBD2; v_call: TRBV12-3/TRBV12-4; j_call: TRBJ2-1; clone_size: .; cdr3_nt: TGTGCCAGCAGTTTGGACAGGGGAGGACTAGCGGGCTGGAGCTCCTACAATGAGCAGTTCTTC; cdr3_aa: CASSLDRGGLAGWSSYNEQFF
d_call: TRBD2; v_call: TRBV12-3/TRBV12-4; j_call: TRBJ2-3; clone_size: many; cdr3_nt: TGTGCCAGCAGCCGACTAGCGGGAGCCCCAGATACGCAGTATTTT; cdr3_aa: CASSRLAGAPDTQYF
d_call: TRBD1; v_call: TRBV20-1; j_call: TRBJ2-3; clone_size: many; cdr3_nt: TGCAGTGCTAACAGGGGGCTCGGAACAGATACGCAGTATTTT; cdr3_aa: CSANRGLGTDTQYF
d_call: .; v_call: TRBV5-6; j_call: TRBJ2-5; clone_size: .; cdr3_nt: TGTGCCAGCAGCATGAGTGTTCCAGTCCTGGCTGGGCAAGAGACCCAGTACTTC; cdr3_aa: CASSMSVPVLAGQETQYF
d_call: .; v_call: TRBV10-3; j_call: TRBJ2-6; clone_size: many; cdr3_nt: TGTGCCATCAGCGCCCACGGAGCTGGGGCCAACGTCCTGACTTTC; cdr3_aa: CAISAHGAGANVLTF
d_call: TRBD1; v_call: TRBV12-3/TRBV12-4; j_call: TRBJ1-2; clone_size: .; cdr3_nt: TGTGCCAGCAGTACCGGGACAGGGGCCACTAACTATGGCTACACCTTC; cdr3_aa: CASSTGTGATNYGYTF
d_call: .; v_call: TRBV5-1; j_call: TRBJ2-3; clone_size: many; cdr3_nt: TGCGCCAGCAGCTGGGGCCCAGATACGCAGTATTTT; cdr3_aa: CASSWGPDTQYF
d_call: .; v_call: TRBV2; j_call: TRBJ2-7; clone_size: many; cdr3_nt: TGTGCCAGCAGTGAGGACCCGGTACGGGGGCAGTTCCGCGAGCAGTACTTC; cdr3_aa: CASSEDPVRGQFREQYF
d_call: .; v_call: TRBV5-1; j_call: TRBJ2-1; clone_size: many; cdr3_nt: TGCGCCAGCAGCTTGGTATCCAATGAGCAGTTCTTC; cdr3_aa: CASSLVSNEQFF
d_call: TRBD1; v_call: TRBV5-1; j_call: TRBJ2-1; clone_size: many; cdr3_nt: TGCGCCAGCAGCAGAATGGACAGGAAAAACAATGAGCAGTTCTTC; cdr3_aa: CASSRMDRKNNEQFF
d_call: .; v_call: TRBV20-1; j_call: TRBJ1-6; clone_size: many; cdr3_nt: TGCAGTGCAGCGAGCTCCTATAATTCACCCCTCCACTTT; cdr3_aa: CSAASSYNSPLHF
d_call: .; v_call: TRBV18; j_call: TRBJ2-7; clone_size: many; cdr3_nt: TGTGCCAGCTCACCAGGAAGCGAGAGCTCCTACGAGCAGTACTTC; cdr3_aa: CASSPGSESSYEQYF
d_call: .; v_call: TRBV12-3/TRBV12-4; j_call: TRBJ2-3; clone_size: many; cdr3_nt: TGTGCCAGCAGTTTGAGGGGGGTGAGCACAGATACGCAGTATTTT; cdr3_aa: CASSLRGVSTDTQYF
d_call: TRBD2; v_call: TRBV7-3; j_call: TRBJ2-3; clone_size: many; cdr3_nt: TGTGCCAGCAGCTTAGGAGCTAGCGGGGGAGGGGATACGCAGTATTTT; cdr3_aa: CASSLGASGGGDTQYF
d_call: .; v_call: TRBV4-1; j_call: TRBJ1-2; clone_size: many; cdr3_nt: TGCGCCAGCAGCCACGGCAGGGATAACTATGGCTACACCTTC; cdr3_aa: CASSHGRDNYGYTF
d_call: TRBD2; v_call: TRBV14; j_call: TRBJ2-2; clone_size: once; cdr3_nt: TGTGCCAGCAGCCAAGATCTTGTAACTAGCGCGAACACCGGGGAGCTGTTTTTT; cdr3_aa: CASSQDLVTSANTGELFF